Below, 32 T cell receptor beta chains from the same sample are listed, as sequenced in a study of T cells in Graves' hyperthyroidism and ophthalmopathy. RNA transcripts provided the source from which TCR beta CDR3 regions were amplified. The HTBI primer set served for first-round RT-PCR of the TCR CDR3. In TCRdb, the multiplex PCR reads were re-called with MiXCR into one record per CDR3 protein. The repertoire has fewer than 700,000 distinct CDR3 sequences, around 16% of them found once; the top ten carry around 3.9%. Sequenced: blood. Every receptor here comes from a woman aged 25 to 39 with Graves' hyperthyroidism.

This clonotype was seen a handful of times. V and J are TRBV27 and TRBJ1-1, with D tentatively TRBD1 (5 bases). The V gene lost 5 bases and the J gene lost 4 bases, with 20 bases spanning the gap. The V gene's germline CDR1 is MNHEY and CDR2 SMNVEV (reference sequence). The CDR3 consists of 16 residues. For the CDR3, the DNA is TGTGCCAGCAGTCCTGGCCCGGGGGGTTGGGGCACTGAAGCTTTCTTT. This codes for CASSPGPGGWGTEAFF.

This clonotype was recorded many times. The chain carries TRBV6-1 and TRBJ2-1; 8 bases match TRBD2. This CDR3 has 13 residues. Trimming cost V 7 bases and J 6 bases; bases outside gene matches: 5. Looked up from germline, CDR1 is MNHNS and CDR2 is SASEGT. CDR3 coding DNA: TGTGCCAGCATAAGCGGGAGTCGCAATGAGCAGTTCTTC. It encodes CASISGSRNEQFF.

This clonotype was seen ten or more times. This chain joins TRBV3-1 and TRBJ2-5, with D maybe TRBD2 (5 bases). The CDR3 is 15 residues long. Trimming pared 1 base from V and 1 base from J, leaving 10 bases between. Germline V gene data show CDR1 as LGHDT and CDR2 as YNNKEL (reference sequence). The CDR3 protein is CASSQALGLQETQYF. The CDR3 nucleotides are TGTGCCAGCAGCCAAGCTCTCGGACTCCAAGAGACCCAGTACTTC.

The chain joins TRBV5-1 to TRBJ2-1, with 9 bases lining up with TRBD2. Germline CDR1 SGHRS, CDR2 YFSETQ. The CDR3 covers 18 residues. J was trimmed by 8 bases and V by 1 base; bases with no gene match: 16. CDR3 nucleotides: TGCGCCAGCAGCTTGTCCGGGGTTGGAGCGGGAGGCGGAGATGAGCAGTTCTTC. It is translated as CASSLSGVGAGGGDEQFF.

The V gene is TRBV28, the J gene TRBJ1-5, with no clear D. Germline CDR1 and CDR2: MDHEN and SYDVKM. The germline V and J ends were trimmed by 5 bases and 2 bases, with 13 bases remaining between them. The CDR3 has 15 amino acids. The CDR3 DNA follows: TGTGCCAGCAGTGCCGTTAGGAAGGGCAATCAGCCCCAGCATTTT. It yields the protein CASSAVRKGNQPQHF.

CDR3 amino acids: CASSLGRRSETQYF. CDR3 sequence (DNA): TGTGCCAGCAGCTTAGGGAGGAGGTCAGAGACCCAGTACTTC. The chain couples TRBV7-6 to TRBJ2-5, with D possibly TRBD2 on 5 matching bases. The CDR3 length is 14 residues. CDR1 is SGHVS and CDR2 is FNYEAQ in the germline V gene. V was shortened by 1 base and J by 4 bases, with 10 bases between the two germline ends.

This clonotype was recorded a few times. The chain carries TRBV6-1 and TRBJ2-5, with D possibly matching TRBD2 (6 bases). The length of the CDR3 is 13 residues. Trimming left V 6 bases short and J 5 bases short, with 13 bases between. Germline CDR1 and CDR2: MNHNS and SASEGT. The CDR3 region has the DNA TGTGCCAGCAGCCGCGGAGGGACGGAGACCCAGTACTTC. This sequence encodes CASSRGGTETQYF.

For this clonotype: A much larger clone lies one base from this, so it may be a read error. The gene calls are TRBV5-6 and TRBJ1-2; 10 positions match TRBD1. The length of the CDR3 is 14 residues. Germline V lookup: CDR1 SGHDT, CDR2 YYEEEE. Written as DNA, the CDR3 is TGTGCCAGCAGTTTGACAGGGGGCGTCTATGGCTGCACCTTC. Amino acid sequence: CASSLTGGVYGCTF.

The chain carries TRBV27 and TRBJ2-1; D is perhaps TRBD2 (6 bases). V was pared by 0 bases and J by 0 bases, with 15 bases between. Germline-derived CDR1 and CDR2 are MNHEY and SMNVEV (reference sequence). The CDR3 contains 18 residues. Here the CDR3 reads CASSLSIFGGSSYNEQFF. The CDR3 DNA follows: TGTGCCAGCAGTTTATCGATTTTTGGGGGGAGCTCCTACAATGAGCAGTTCTTC.

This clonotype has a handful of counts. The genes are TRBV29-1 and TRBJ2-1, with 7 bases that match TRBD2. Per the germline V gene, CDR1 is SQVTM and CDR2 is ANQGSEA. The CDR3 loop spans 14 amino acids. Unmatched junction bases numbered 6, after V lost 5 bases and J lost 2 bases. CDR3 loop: CSVLRDYTYNEQFF. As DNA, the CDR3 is TGCAGCGTTCTCCGGGACTATACCTACAATGAGCAGTTCTTC.

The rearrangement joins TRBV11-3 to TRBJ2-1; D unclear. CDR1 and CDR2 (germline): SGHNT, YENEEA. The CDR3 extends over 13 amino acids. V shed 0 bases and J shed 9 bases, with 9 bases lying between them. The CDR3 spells CASSLDRATEQFF. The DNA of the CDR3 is TGTGCCAGCAGCTTAGATAGGGCTACTGAGCAGTTCTTC.

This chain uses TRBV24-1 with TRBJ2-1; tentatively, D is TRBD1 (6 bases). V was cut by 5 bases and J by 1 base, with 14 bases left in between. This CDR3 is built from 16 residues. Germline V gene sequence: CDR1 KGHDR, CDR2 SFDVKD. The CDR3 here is CATSGKGDGSYNEQFF. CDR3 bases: TGTGCCACCAGTGGAAAGGGGGACGGGTCCTACAATGAGCAGTTCTTC.

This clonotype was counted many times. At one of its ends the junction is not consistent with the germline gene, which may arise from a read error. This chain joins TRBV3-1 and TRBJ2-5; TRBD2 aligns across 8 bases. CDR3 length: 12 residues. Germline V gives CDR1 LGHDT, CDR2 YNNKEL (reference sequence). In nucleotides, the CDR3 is TGTGCCAGCAGCCCACTCAACGGGAGGGCCGACTTC. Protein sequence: CASSPLNGRADF.

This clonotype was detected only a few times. Written as DNA, the CDR3 is TGTGCCAGCAGCTTAATGACCGAGAGGGCTTTCTTT. This codes for CASSLMTERAFF. The rearrangement uses TRBV7-2 and TRBJ1-1; D uncertain. Trimming stripped 2 bases from V and 11 bases from J, with 12 bases between. CDR1 is SGHTA and CDR2 is FQGNSA in the germline V gene. The CDR3 spans 12 residues. Based on the CDR3 plus reference TRBV7-2 and TRBJ1-1, the full variable domain is GAGVSQSPSNKVTEKGKDVELRCDPISGHTALYWYRQSLGQGLEFLIYFQGNSAPDKSGLPSDRFSAERTGGSVSTLTIQRTQQEDSAVYLCASSLMTERAFFGQGTRLTVV.

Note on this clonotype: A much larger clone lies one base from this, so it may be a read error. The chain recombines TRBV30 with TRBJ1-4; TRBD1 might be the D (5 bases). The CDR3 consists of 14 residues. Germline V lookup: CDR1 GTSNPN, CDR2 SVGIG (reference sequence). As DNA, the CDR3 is TGTGCCTGGAGTGTGGGAGGGGCGGGAGAAAAACCGTTTTTT. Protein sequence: CAWSVGGAGEKPFF.

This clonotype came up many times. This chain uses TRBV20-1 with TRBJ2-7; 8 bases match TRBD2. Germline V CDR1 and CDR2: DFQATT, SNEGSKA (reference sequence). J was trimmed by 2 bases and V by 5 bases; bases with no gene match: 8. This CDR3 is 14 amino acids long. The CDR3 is CSAGGGGRPYEQYF. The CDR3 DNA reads TGCAGTGCTGGAGGTGGCGGGAGGCCCTACGAGCAGTACTTC.

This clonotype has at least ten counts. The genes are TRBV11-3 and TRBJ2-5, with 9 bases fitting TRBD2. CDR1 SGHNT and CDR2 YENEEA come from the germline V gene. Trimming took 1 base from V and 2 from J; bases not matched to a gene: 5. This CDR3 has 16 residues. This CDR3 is CASSLGTSANQETQYF. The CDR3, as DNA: TGTGCCAGCAGCTTAGGGACTAGCGCGAATCAAGAGACCCAGTACTTC.

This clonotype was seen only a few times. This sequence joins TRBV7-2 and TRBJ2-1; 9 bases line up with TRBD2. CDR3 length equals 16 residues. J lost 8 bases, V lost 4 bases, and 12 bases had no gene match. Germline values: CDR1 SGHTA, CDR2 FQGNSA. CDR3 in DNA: TGTGCCAGCAGCTCTGGACGGGGGACTAGCATCGATGAGCAGTTCTTC. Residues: CASSSGRGTSIDEQFF.

CDR3 amino acids: CASSPRDRDIWFTQSYEQYF. CDR3 nucleotides: TGCGCCAGCAGCCCGCGGGACAGGGATATTTGGTTCACCCAATCCTACGAGCAGTACTTC. This chain joins TRBV5-1 and TRBJ2-7, with 9 bases identical to TRBD1. The CDR3 has 20 amino acids. V shed 4 bases and J 1 base; nucleotides not matched to a gene: 21. The germline CDR1 and CDR2 sequences are SGHRS and YFSETQ.

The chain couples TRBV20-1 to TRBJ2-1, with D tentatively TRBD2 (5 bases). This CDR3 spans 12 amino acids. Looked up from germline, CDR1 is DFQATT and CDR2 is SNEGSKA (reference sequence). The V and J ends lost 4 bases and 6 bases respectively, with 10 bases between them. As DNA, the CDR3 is TGCAGTGCTACCGAAGGGAGCAATGAGCAGTTCTTC. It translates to CSATEGSNEQFF.

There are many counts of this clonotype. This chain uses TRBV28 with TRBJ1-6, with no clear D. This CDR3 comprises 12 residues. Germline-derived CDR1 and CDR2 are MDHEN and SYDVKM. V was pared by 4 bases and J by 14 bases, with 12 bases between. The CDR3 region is CASSWVGMALHF. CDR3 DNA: TGTGCCAGCAGTTGGGTCGGAATGGCCCTCCACTTT.

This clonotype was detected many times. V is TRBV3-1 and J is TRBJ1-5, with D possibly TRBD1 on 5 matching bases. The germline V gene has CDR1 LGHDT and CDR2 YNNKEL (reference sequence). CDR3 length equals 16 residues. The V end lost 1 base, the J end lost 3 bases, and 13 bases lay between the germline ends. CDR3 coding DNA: TGTGCCAGCAGCCAAGGACAGTCCATCCTCAATCAGCCCCAGCATTTT. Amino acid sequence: CASSQGQSILNQPQHF. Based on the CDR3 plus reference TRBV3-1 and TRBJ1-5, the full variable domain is DTAVSQTPKYLVTQMGNDKSIKCEQNLGHDTMYWYKQDSKKFLKIMFSYNNKELIINETVPNRFSPKSPDKAHLNLHINSLELGDSAVYFCASSQGQSILNQPQHFGDGTRLSIL.

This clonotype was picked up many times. The CDR3 nucleotides read TGTGCCAGCAGTGACCTTTCGTCAGATACGCAGTATTTT. Encoded protein: CASSDLSSDTQYF. V is TRBV6-1 and J is TRBJ2-3; D gene unclear. The CDR3 runs to 13 residues. CDR1 and CDR2 from the germline V gene are MNHNS and SASEGT. V lost 3 bases and J 4 bases, leaving 8 bases between the germline ends.

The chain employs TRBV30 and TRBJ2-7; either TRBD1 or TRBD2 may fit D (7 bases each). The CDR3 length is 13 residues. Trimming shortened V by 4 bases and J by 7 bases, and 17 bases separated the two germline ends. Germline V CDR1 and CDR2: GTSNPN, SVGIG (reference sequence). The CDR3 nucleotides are TGTGCCTGGATTCCCCGGCAGGGGGGGGAGCAGTACTTC. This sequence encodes CAWIPRQGGEQYF. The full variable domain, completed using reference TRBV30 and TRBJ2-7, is SQTIHQWPATLVQPVGSPLSLECTVEGTSNPNLYWYRQAAGRGLQLLFYSVGIGQISSEVPQNLSASRPQDRQFILSSKKLLLSDSGFYLCAWIPRQGGEQYFGPGTRLTVT.

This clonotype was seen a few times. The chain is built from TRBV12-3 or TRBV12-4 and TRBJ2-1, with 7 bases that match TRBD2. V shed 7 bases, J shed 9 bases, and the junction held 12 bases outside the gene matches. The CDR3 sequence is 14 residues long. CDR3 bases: TGTGCCAGCACCCTCCCGGGACTATCCATTGAGCAGTTCTTC. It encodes CASTLPGLSIEQFF.

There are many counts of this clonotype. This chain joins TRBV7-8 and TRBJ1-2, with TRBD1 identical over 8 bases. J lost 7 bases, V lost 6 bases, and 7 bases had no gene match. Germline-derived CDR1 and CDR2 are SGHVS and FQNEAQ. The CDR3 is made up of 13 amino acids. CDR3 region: CASRSGQGGGYTF. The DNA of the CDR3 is TGTGCCAGCAGATCAGGACAGGGAGGTGGCTACACCTTC.

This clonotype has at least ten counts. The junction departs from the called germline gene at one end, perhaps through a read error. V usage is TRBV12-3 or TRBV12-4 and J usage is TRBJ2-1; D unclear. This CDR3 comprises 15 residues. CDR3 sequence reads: CASSLGGFSYNEQFF. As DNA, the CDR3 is TGTGCCAGCAGCTTAGGTGGCTTCTCCTACAATGAGCAGTTCTTC.

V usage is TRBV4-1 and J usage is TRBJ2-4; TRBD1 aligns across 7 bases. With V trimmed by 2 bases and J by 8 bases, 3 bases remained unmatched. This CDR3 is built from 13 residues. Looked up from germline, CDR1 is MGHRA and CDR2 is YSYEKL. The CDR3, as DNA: TGCGCCAGCAGCCAACAGACAGGGTACATTCAGTACTTC. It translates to CASSQQTGYIQYF.

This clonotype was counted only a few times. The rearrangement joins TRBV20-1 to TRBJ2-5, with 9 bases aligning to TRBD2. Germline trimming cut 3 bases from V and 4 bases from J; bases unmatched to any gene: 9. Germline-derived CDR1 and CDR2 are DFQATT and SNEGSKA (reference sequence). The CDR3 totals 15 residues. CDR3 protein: CSARSGRGGRETQYF. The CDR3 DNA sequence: TGCAGTGCTAGGAGCGGGCGGGGGGGGAGAGAGACCCAGTACTTC.

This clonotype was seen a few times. CDR3 residues: CASSFARNYEQYF. CDR3 coding DNA: TGTGCCAGCAGTTTTGCCAGGAACTACGAGCAGTACTTC. The chain combines TRBV28 with TRBJ2-7; no clear D. V lost 3 bases, J lost 3 bases, and 9 bases lay in between. Germline CDR1 is MDHEN and CDR2 is SYDVKM. This CDR3 region has 13 residues.

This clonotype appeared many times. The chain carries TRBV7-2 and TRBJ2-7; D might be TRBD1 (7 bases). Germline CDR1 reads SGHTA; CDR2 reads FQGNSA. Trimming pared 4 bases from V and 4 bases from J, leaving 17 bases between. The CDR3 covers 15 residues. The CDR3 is CASSSAGGQQYEQYF. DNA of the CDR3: TGTGCCAGCAGCTCGGCCGGGGGACAGCAGTACGAGCAGTACTTC.

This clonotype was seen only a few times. The CDR3 DNA reads as TGTGCCAGCAGCCCCTTCGGACTGGACAAAAACATTCAGTACTTC. This encodes CASSPFGLDKNIQYF. This chain joins TRBV27 and TRBJ2-4; TRBD2 might be the D (5 bases). V was clipped by 6 bases and J by 3 bases, with 15 bases between them. Germline V lookup: CDR1 MNHEY, CDR2 SMNVEV (reference sequence). The CDR3 loop spans 15 amino acids.